This T cell receptor (beta chain) emerged from a study of OX40 agonist ivuxolimab in advanced cancers. The wider study: The dose-escalation cohort was roughly 84% male, with a mean age of approximately 62 years, ranging roughly 20 to 80. Three patients showed partial responses: one hepatocellular carcinoma and two cutaneous melanoma cases. Study results and limitations: Low normalized T-cell clonal expansion also characterized some of the nonresponders. Individuals who were partial responders at 0.1-3.0 mg/kg had clonal expansion that ranked among the lowest.

The sample holds one count of this clone. No antigen is known for it. Assay: immunoSEQ multiplex PCR; the TCRdb copy retains only in-frame clones and omits some. The sample consists of tens of thousands of clones, 88% of them appearing once. Trimming shortened V by 2 bases and J by 2 bases, and 6 bases separated the two germline ends. Germline V gene data show CDR1 as SGDLS and CDR2 as YYNGEE. This CDR3 region has 13 residues. The receptor's source is an adult with an advanced solid tumor such as melanoma, head and neck, liver or kidney cancer. Sequenced material: CD4+ or CD8+ T cells sorted from blood, taken in a trial of the OX40 agonist ivuxolimab. The chain employs TRBV9 and TRBJ2-3; D unresolved. This CDR3 is CASSVSHTDTQYF. As DNA, the CDR3 is TGTGCCAGCAGCGTTAGTCACACAGATACGCAGTATTTT.